Sequencing of this T cell receptor (beta chain) was carried out in a study of T cells in Graves' hyperthyroidism and ophthalmopathy. Study overall: The blood sample was taken at first diagnosis, before treatment began.

There were TCR beta CDR3 regions amplified from RNA transcripts. The TCR CDR3 was amplified in a first-round RT-PCR using the HTBI primer set. MiXCR, applied by TCRdb to the multiplex PCR reads, yields one record per CDR3 protein. The sample shows fewer than 550,000 distinct CDR3 sequences, approximately 25% of them seen only once. This clonotype was seen repeatedly, ten times or more. The CDR3 has 15 residues. V gave up 5 bases and J gave up 2 bases, with 16 bases separating them. Germline lookup yields CDR1 SGHVS and CDR2 FQNEAQ. The TCR originated in a woman aged 25 to 39 with Graves' ophthalmopathy. The genes are TRBV7-8 and TRBJ2-7, with D possibly being TRBD2 (6 bases). Sequencing was carried out using blood. The CDR3 sequence is CASSTYGTDTYEQYF. In DNA form, the CDR3 reads TGTGCCAGCAGCACTTACGGGACTGACACCTACGAGCAGTACTTC.